A single sample gave rise to the 22 T cell receptor beta chains below, sequenced in a study of CD8+CD57+ T cells in acquired aplastic anemia. Using genomic DNA as the template, TCR beta VDJ and CDR3 profiling was carried out. A single record per CDR3 protein comes from TCRdb applying MiXCR to the reads. The data contain 200,000 to 300,000 distinct CDR3 sequences, 45% to 50% of them seen just once; the ten biggest clones take up 7.8%. Flow cytometry had shown expanded CD8+CD57+ cells in the patients chosen for sequencing. Source material: sorted CD4+, CD8+, or CD8+CD57+ T cells (not recorded which) from PBMCs. The source of these receptors is a human donor with aplastic anemia.

This clonotype was recorded many times. V usage is TRBV7-2 and J usage is TRBJ2-7; 7 bases match TRBD2. V gave up 1 base and J gave up 0 bases; unmatched junction bases: 9. This CDR3 has 17 amino acids. The V gene's germline CDR1 is SGHTA and CDR2 FQGNSA. The CDR3 region has the DNA TGTGCCAGCAGCTTAGGAGTGGAGCGGGGAGACTCCTACGAGCAGTACTTC. It codes for CASSLGVERGDSYEQYF.

The rearrangement joins TRBV7-3 to TRBJ2-7; 11 bases are a match to TRBD2. The CDR3 totals 16 residues. Germline V gene data show CDR1 as SGHTA and CDR2 as FQGTGA. Trimming at V came to 5 bases and at J to 3 bases, leaving 9 bases not matched to a gene. DNA of the CDR3: TGTGCCAGCAGCCTACTAGCGGGAGATTACTTCTACGAGCAGTACTTC. It yields the protein CASSLLAGDYFYEQYF.

CDR3 in amino acids: CSARSAGSYEQFF. The CDR3 bases are TGCAGTGCTAGAAGCGCGGGTAGCTATGAGCAGTTCTTC. The chain links TRBV20-1 to TRBJ2-1, with a tentative D call TRBD2 (5 bases). This CDR3 spans 13 amino acids. V was cut by 2 bases and J by 8 bases, with 13 bases left in between. Germline-derived CDR1 and CDR2 are DFQATT and SNEGSKA (reference sequence).

This clonotype was seen at least ten times. The rearrangement uses TRBV11-2 and TRBJ2-7; D is unclear. The CDR3 spans 15 residues. In germline, CDR1 is SGHAT, CDR2 FQNNGV. V lost 3 bases, J lost 4 bases, and 16 bases lay in between. As DNA, the CDR3 is TGTGCCAGCAGCTTTACAACTGACCAGAGGTACGAGCAGTACTTC. This codes for CASSFTTDQRYEQYF.

This clonotype was counted ten times or more. This chain joins TRBV12-3 or TRBV12-4 and TRBJ2-5, with 9 positions matching TRBD1. J lost 4 bases, V lost 7 bases, and 10 bases had no gene match. This CDR3 has 15 residues. The CDR3 region has the DNA TGTGCCAGCACCCTGGGACAGGGAGGGGGAGAGACCCAGTACTTC. Amino acids: CASTLGQGGGETQYF.

This clonotype was counted once. V and J are TRBV10-2 and TRBJ2-3; 10 bases agree with TRBD2. The CDR3 spans 15 residues. Germline-derived CDR1 and CDR2 are WSHSY and SAAADI. J lost 7 bases, V lost 0 bases, and 4 bases had no gene match. The DNA for the CDR3 is TGCGCCAGCAGTGAGTCAGCGGGAGGGGGATATACGCAGTATTTT. Its protein is CASSESAGGGYTQYF.

This chain links TRBV5-1 with TRBJ2-7; TRBD1 might be the D (5 bases). Germline CDR1 is SGHRS and CDR2 is YFSETQ. V lost 6 bases and J 2 bases, leaving 6 bases between the germline ends. The CDR3 contains 11 residues. This CDR3 is CASKGTYEQYF. In nucleotides, the CDR3 is TGCGCCAGCAAGGGGACCTACGAGCAGTACTTC.

CDR3 nucleotides: TGCAGCGTCCGGACGGGAGGGACTGAAGCTTTCTTT. Translation gives CSVRTGGTEAFF. V and J are TRBV29-1 and TRBJ1-1; D gene unclear. Germline lookup yields CDR1 SQVTM and CDR2 ANQGSEA. Trimming removed 6 bases from V and 5 bases from J, with 13 bases in between. This CDR3 comprises 12 residues.

There are many counts of this clonotype. The gene calls are TRBV20-1 and TRBJ1-6, with 7 bases fitting TRBD1. The CDR3 has 14 amino acids. Looked up from germline, CDR1 is DFQATT and CDR2 is SNEGSKA (reference sequence). The V and J ends lost 6 bases and 6 bases, in that order; junction bases with no gene match: 8. The CDR3 coding sequence is TGCAGTGCAGACTTCCGGGACAGTAATTCACCCCTCCACTTT. Translating it yields CSADFRDSNSPLHF.

The chain joins TRBV7-9 to TRBJ2-5; TRBD2 aligns across 16 bases. Germline CDR1 reads SEHNR; CDR2 reads FQNEAQ (reference sequence). CDR3 length equals 17 residues. V lost 1 base and J lost 7; bases outside the gene matches: 6. CDR3 residues: CASSLEGLAGGARTQYF. CDR3 nucleotide sequence: TGTGCCAGCAGCTTAGAGGGACTAGCGGGAGGGGCACGGACCCAGTACTTC.

This chain uses TRBV29-1 with TRBJ2-3, with D possibly called TRBD1 or TRBD2 (5 bases each). This CDR3 contains 13 residues. V lost 7 bases and J lost 2, with 13 bases in between. The germline CDR1 and CDR2 sequences are SQVTM and ANQGSEA. CDR3 protein: CSDIRDDTDTQYF. The DNA of the CDR3 is TGCAGCGATATCCGGGACGACACAGATACGCAGTATTTT.

The rearrangement links TRBV6-5 to TRBJ1-3, with TRBD1 as a possible D gene (6 bases). The germline CDR1 and CDR2 sequences are MNHEY and SVGAGI. The germline V and J ends were trimmed by 7 bases and 2 bases, with 15 bases remaining between them. This CDR3 has 15 amino acids. DNA for the CDR3: TGTGCCAGCACCCTCAACAGGGATACTGGAAACACCATATATTTT. Translating it yields CASTLNRDTGNTIYF.

V gene TRBV4-1 combines with J gene TRBJ1-6; 7 nucleotides line up with TRBD1. V shed 6 bases and J 10 bases; nucleotides not matched to a gene: 12. CDR3 length equals 15 residues. Germline V lookup: CDR1 MGHRA, CDR2 YSYEKL. The CDR3 sequence: CASSESKQGYSPLHF. CDR3 nucleotides: TGCGCCAGCAGTGAGTCGAAACAGGGGTACTCACCCCTCCACTTT.

Only a few counts were recorded for this clonotype. The DNA is omitted, as the CDR3 cannot be located on it reliably, and the CDR3 follows TCRdb's listing. This rearrangement joins TRBV30 to TRBJ2-1; the D call of TRBD2 is as the table states it, not checked on the DNA. The CDR3 comprises 14 residues, both ends counted. Per germline, CDR1 GTSNPN and CDR2 SVGIG (reference sequence). The CDR3 spells CAWGSGTSGGAPFF.

The V and J genes are TRBV29-1 and TRBJ2-1, with TRBD1 matching over 9 bases. Germline lookup yields CDR1 SQVTM and CDR2 ANQGSEA. J lost 0 bases, V lost 0 bases, and 6 bases had no gene match. This CDR3 spans 17 amino acids. The CDR3 here is CSVEDDRGYGSYNEQFF. The CDR3 DNA sequence: TGCAGCGTTGAAGATGACAGGGGGTACGGCTCCTACAATGAGCAGTTCTTC.

The chain is built from TRBV12-3 or TRBV12-4 and TRBJ2-7, with TRBD2 matching over 10 bases. Trimming at V came to 4 bases and at J to 4 bases, leaving 7 bases not matched to a gene. The CDR3 extends over 15 amino acids. The CDR3 DNA sequence: TGTGCCAGCAGTTCCCCCGGACTAGCGGAATACGAGCAGTACTTC. It yields the protein CASSSPGLAEYEQYF.

The V and J genes are TRBV3-1 and TRBJ1-5; 7 nucleotides agree with TRBD1. The CDR3 runs to 13 residues. Per germline, CDR1 LGHDT and CDR2 YNNKEL (reference sequence). With V trimmed by 4 bases and J by 7 bases, 4 bases remained unmatched. CDR3 DNA sequence: TGTGCCAGCAGCCCCCGACAGGGCCAGCCCCAGCATTTT. Translation gives CASSPRQGQPQHF.

This clonotype was seen repeatedly, ten times or more. The chain employs TRBV5-6 and TRBJ2-3; D not certain. Trimming removed 3 bases from V and 1 base from J, with 3 bases in between. This CDR3 has 12 residues. From germline, CDR1 is SGHDT and CDR2 YYEEEE. CDR3: CASSSGTDTQYF. The CDR3 DNA follows: TGTGCCAGCAGCTCCGGCACAGATACGCAGTATTTT.

This clonotype has just a few counts. The chain recombines TRBV7-9 with TRBJ2-7, with D possibly TRBD2 on 5 matching bases. The V end lost 5 bases, the J end lost 3 bases, and 11 bases lay between the germline ends. Germline values: CDR1 SEHNR, CDR2 FQNEAQ (reference sequence). The CDR3 extends over 13 amino acids. This CDR3 is CASSRREVYEQYF. DNA of the CDR3: TGTGCCAGCAGCCGCCGGGAAGTCTACGAGCAGTACTTC.

A few counts support this clonotype. One base away lies a much larger clone, so this may be a sequencing read error. The chain is built from TRBV7-9 and TRBJ2-7; 8 bases line up with TRBD2. The CDR3 runs 14 residues. The germline gives CDR1 SEHNR, CDR2 FQNEAQ (reference sequence). In DNA, the CDR3 is TGTGCCAGCAGTTCCGGGACTAGTGGCTACGAGCGGTACTTC. Translated: CASSSGTSGYERYF.

The chain links TRBV7-2 to TRBJ2-3; perhaps TRBD2 as D (6 bases). Trimming took 4 bases from V and 3 from J, leaving 14 bases between them. The CDR3 is 15 amino acids. CDR1 and CDR2 (germline): SGHTA, FQGNSA. In DNA, the CDR3 is TGTGCCAGCAGCTCAACTAGCCATGGTACAGATACGCAGTATTTT. Its protein product is CASSSTSHGTDTQYF. Looking up the rest from reference TRBV7-2 and TRBJ2-3 gives the full variable domain: GAGVSQSPSNKVTEKGKDVELRCDPISGHTALYWYRQSLGQGLEFLIYFQGNSAPDKSGLPSDRFSAERTGGSVSTLTIQRTQQEDSAVYLCASSSTSHGTDTQYFGPGTRLTVL.

In this sample, this clonotype turned up many times. V and J are TRBV5-1 and TRBJ2-3; D perhaps matches TRBD1 (5 bases). Trimming stripped 2 bases from V and 3 bases from J, with 16 bases between. CDR1 and CDR2 from the germline V gene are SGHRS and YFSETQ. The CDR3 contains 16 residues. CDR3 residues: CASSLTRQGWTDTQYF. The CDR3 region has the DNA TGCGCCAGCAGCTTAACGAGGCAGGGCTGGACAGATACGCAGTATTTT. Together with reference TRBV5-1 and TRBJ2-3, the CDR3 gives the full variable domain: KAGVTQTPRYLIKTRGQQVTLSCSPISGHRSVSWYQQTPGQGLQFLFEYFSETQRNKGNFPGRFSGRQFSNSRSEMNVSTLELGDSALYLCASSLTRQGWTDTQYFGPGTRLTVL.